These 17 T cell receptor beta chains share one sample of origin, sequenced in a study of cytomegalovirus exposure and HLA in healthy donors. Vbeta (60) and Jbeta (13) primers were used in the PCR. Assay used: immunoSEQ multiplex PCR; TCRdb lists only in-frame clones, some missing. The sample holds about 120,000 clones, around 74% seen once. The source material was PBMCs. The source is a man aged 55 to 70 in good health and CMV-seropositive.

The chain couples TRBV27 to TRBJ2-7, with 9 bases fitting TRBD1. V shed 7 bases, J shed 3 bases, and the junction held 13 bases outside the gene matches. Germline V lookup: CDR1 MNHEY, CDR2 SMNVEV (reference sequence). The CDR3 length is 16 residues. CDR3 residues: CASNHNAGQGHYEQYF. The CDR3 DNA reads as TGTGCCAGCAACCATAATGCGGGACAGGGCCACTACGAGCAGTACTTC.

This chain joins TRBV2 and TRBJ2-7; D possibly corresponds to TRBD1 (6 bases). The germline gives CDR1 SNHLY, CDR2 FYNNEI. The V and J ends lost 3 bases and 6 bases respectively, with 9 bases between them. The CDR3 extends over 12 amino acids. CDR3 amino acids: CASSDRGREQYF. Written as DNA, the CDR3 is TGTGCCAGCAGTGACAGGGGACGCGAGCAGTACTTC.

This chain uses TRBV5-1 with TRBJ1-1, with a weak D call TRBD1 (6 bases). Germline V CDR1 and CDR2: SGHRS, YFSETQ. V dropped 1 base and J dropped 3 bases, with 10 bases sitting between them. The CDR3 has 14 amino acids. Written as DNA, the CDR3 is TGCGCCAGCAGCTTGCAACAGGGAGACACTGAAGCTTTCTTT. The encoded protein is CASSLQQGDTEAFF.

The chain employs TRBV30 and TRBJ2-3, with 10 nucleotides matching TRBD2. CDR3 length equals 15 residues. With V trimmed by 2 bases and J by 2 bases, 4 bases remained unmatched. Germline V gene data show CDR1 as GTSNPN and CDR2 as SVGIG (reference sequence). This chain's CDR3 is CAWSTSGRDTDTQYF. CDR3 in DNA: TGTGCCTGGAGTACAAGCGGGAGGGACACAGATACGCAGTATTTT.

This clone was counted only a few times. This chain links TRBV15 with TRBJ1-2, with D uncertain. Germline V gene lookup returns CDR1 LNHNV and CDR2 YYDKDF (reference sequence). Trimming shortened V by 1 base and J by 5 bases, and 11 bases separated the two germline ends. The length of the CDR3 is 14 residues. The CDR3 DNA reads as TGTGCCACCAGCAGAGGAGAGGCACATTATGGCTACACCTTC. As protein: CATSRGEAHYGYTF.

The rearrangement joins TRBV5-1 to TRBJ2-1; TRBD2 might be the D (6 bases). The CDR3 has 17 residues. Between the trimmed V and J ends, which lost 1 base and 6 bases, there was a span of 20 bases. CDR1 is SGHRS, CDR2 YFSETQ, per germline. CDR3 DNA: TGCGCCAGCAGCTTGAATCAGGGTCGGGGAGGAGGCAATGAGCAGTTCTTC. Protein product: CASSLNQGRGGGNEQFF.

The chain uses TRBV5-1 and TRBJ1-1, with 8 bases identical to TRBD1. In germline, CDR1 is SGHRS, CDR2 YFSETQ. CDR3 length equals 14 residues. V shed 4 bases and J 3 bases; nucleotides not matched to a gene: 5. CDR3 nucleotide sequence: TGCGCCAGCAGCGGCGACAGGGGAGACACTGAAGCTTTCTTT. It is translated as CASSGDRGDTEAFF.

This chain connects TRBV30 to TRBJ1-5, with D uncertain. From germline, CDR1 is GTSNPN and CDR2 SVGIG (reference sequence). The CDR3 is 13 amino acids. The V end lost 5 bases, the J end lost 5 bases, and 13 bases lay between the germline ends. The CDR3 DNA sequence: TGTGCCTGGGGTAGAGGTGATGATCAGCCCCAGCATTTT. Amino acids: CAWGRGDDQPQHF.

The rearrangement uses TRBV5-5 and TRBJ2-3, with 9 bases aligning to TRBD2. The CDR3 has 15 amino acids. Looked up from germline, CDR1 is SGHKS and CDR2 is YYEKEE (reference sequence). The J segment lost 3 bases and the V segment lost 4 bases, leaving 6 bases of the junction unmatched. The CDR3 spells CASSRGREGTDTQYF. CDR3 sequence (DNA): TGTGCCAGCAGCCGGGGGCGGGAGGGGACAGATACGCAGTATTTT. Looking up the rest from reference TRBV5-5 and TRBJ2-3 gives the full variable domain: DAGVTQSPTHLIKTRGQQVTLRCSPISGHKSVSWYQQVLGQGPQFIFQYYEKEERGRGNFPDRFSARQFPNYSSELNVNALLLGDSALYLCASSRGREGTDTQYFGPGTRLTVL.

A note on this clone: An end of the junction does not agree with germline; a read error may underlie this. This chain joins TRBV4-1 and TRBJ2-1; D may be TRBD1 (6 bases). The CDR3 has 12 residues. The germline V gene encodes CDR1 MGHRA and CDR2 YSYEKL. CDR3 in amino acids: CASSQGGRPGIF. As DNA, the CDR3 is TGCGCCAGCAGCCAAGGGGGGCGGCCCGGGATCTTC.

This clone has only a few counts. At one end, the junction sequence differs from germline, possibly due to a read error. The chain joins TRBV7-7 to TRBJ2-7, with TRBD1 matching over 7 bases. The CDR3 runs to 15 residues. CDR1 and CDR2 (germline): SSHAT, FNYEAQ (reference sequence). The CDR3 DNA reads TGTGCTAGCAGCTTAGACCGGGACAGACACTACGAGCAGTACTTC. Translating it yields CASSLDRDRHYEQYF. The full variable domain, completed using reference TRBV7-7 and TRBJ2-7, is GAGVSQSPRYKVTKRGQDVTLRCDPISSHATLYWYQQALGQGPEFLTYFNYEAQPDKSGLPSDRFSAERPEGSISTLTIQRTEQRDSAMYRCASSLDRDRHYEQYFGPGTRLTVT.

The V and J genes are TRBV5-6 and TRBJ1-5, with D possibly TRBD1 on 5 matching bases. The CDR3 has 15 residues. V gave up 0 bases and J gave up 9 bases, with 16 bases separating them. CDR1 is SGHDT, CDR2 YYEEEE, per germline. The CDR3: CASSLGRVKARPQHF. CDR3 in DNA: TGTGCCAGCAGCTTGGGCAGGGTAAAGGCCCGGCCCCAGCATTTT.

A few counts support this clone. This chain joins TRBV19 and TRBJ1-5; 7 nucleotides align to TRBD1. This CDR3 is 17 amino acids long. Germline loops: CDR1 LNHDA, CDR2 SQIVND (reference sequence). Germline trimming cut 3 bases from V and 0 bases from J; bases unmatched to any gene: 8. This CDR3 is CASSIATGPYSNQPQHF. CDR3 bases: TGTGCCAGTAGTATCGCGACAGGGCCGTATAGCAATCAGCCCCAGCATTTT. Together with reference TRBV19 and TRBJ1-5, the CDR3 gives the full variable domain: DGGITQSPKYLFRKEGQNVTLSCEQNLNHDAMYWYRQDPGQGLRLIYYSQIVNDFQKGDIAEGYSVSREKKESFPLTVTSAQKNPTAFYLCASSIATGPYSNQPQHFGDGTRLSIL.

The rearrangement uses TRBV5-1 and TRBJ2-2, with 15 bases fitting TRBD2. Per the germline V gene, CDR1 is SGHRS and CDR2 is YFSETQ. The CDR3 sequence is 20 residues long. The trim removed 4 bases at V and 1 base at J, leaving 11 bases unmatched. CDR3 residues: CASSPDRGLAGGLNTGELFF. The DNA for the CDR3 is TGCGCCAGCAGCCCCGACAGGGGACTAGCGGGGGGCCTGAACACCGGGGAGCTGTTTTTT.

This clone occurred a few times. The chain combines TRBV5-4 with TRBJ2-5; 8 bases are shared with TRBD1. CDR3 length: 15 residues. CDR1 and CDR2 from the germline V gene are SGHNT and YYREEE (reference sequence). After removal of 4 bases from V and 5 bases from J, the junction contained 10 bases not matched to a gene. CDR3 in amino acids: CASSHGQGSRETQYF. The CDR3 bases are TGTGCCAGCAGCCACGGACAGGGAAGTCGGGAGACCCAGTACTTC.

The chain has TRBV7-9 and TRBJ2-7; 11 bases agree with TRBD2. The germline V gene has CDR1 SEHNR and CDR2 FQNEAQ (reference sequence). V dropped 5 bases and J dropped 2; count of bases not matched to a gene: 8. The length of the CDR3 is 16 residues. CDR3 sequence: CASSTYSGRAAYEQYF. CDR3 coding DNA: TGTGCCAGCAGCACCTATAGCGGGAGGGCCGCCTACGAGCAGTACTTC.

The chain couples TRBV2 to TRBJ1-1; possible D gene TRBD1, 6 bases. Germline CDR1 is SNHLY and CDR2 is FYNNEI. The CDR3 length is 14 residues. The ends were cut back, 6 bases at V and 1 base at J, with 12 bases in the middle. CDR3 loop: CASSLRDKNTEAFF. The CDR3 nucleotides are TGTGCCAGCAGCCTCCGGGACAAGAACACTGAAGCTTTCTTT.